The clone carrying this TCR beta chain was observed a few times. This sample is part of a study of blood T cell repertoires in COVID-19. This CDR3 spans 17 amino acids. Per the germline V gene, CDR1 is MDHEN and CDR2 is SYDVKM. The ends were cut back, 2 bases at V and 0 bases at J, with 13 bases in the middle. Authors' analysis steps: Cell counts per sample came from amplifying reference gene primers. Sequencing used immunoSEQ multiplex PCR; TCRdb keeps in-frame clones, though not all of them. V and J calls and clone size are copied from that table; D and trimming were computed from the DNA. The sample lists about 82,000 clones, around 80% occurring once.

The clonotype originates from a man aged 50 or older with active or convalescent COVID-19. The material sequenced was peripheral blood. The J gene is TRBJ1-4, the V gene TRBV28; maybe TRBD1 (5 bases). CDR3 residues: CASSLRYWGATNEKLFF. For the CDR3, the DNA is TGTGCCAGCAGTTTAAGGTACTGGGGGGCAACTAATGAAAAACTGTTTTTT.